The clone carrying this T cell receptor beta chain was observed many times. The CDR3 sequence is 13 residues long. Trimming pared 1 base from V and 5 bases from J, leaving 8 bases between. Looked up from germline, CDR1 is SGHTA and CDR2 is FQGTGA. These data come from a study of neurological immune-mediated disorders. TCRdb processed the 5' RACE reads anew with MiXCR; each CDR3 protein has one entry. In the table there are about 59,000 distinct CDR3 sequences, under 4.5% of which are singletons. This clonotype was obtained from a woman in her thirties with multiple sclerosis. This rearrangement joins TRBV7-3 to TRBJ1-1; the D is unclear. Sequencing was performed on PBMCs. This chain's CDR3 is CASSLRTGTEAFF. The CDR3 DNA reads TGTGCCAGCAGCTTAAGGACGGGAACTGAAGCTTTCTTT.